The 11 T cell receptor beta chains listed next were all sequenced from one sample in a study of blood T cells in healthy people across ages. Through a sample-barcoded 5' primer and a J-beta primer mix, a second PCR was run for roughly 6 to 11 cycles. TCRdb re-called the 5' RACE reads through MiXCR, storing one row per CDR3 protein. The sample has roughly 1.7 million distinct CDR3 sequences; approximately 32% are singletons. Source material: blood. Receptors originate from a woman aged 30 to 39 in good health.

This clonotype was seen more than once but under ten times. The CDR3 spells CASTLEGTINSPLHF. The CDR3, as DNA: TGTGCCAGCACCCTTGAGGGGACGATTAATTCACCCCTCCACTTT. The chain recombines TRBV27 with TRBJ1-6; tentative D call: TRBD1 (5 bases). Germline-derived CDR1 and CDR2 are MNHEY and SMNVEV (reference sequence). Trimming took 7 bases from V and 6 from J, leaving 16 bases between them. This CDR3 has 15 amino acids.

The V call is TRBV20-1, the J call TRBJ2-1; D not resolved. Trimming pared 1 base from V and 9 bases from J, leaving 13 bases between. The CDR3 loop spans 13 amino acids. Germline assignment: CDR1 DFQATT and CDR2 SNEGSKA (reference sequence). The CDR3 here is CSARGVRGVEQFF. The CDR3 DNA sequence: TGCAGTGCTAGAGGTGTCCGAGGTGTTGAGCAGTTCTTC.

This chain links TRBV29-1 with TRBJ2-3; 10 bases line up with TRBD2. The V and J ends lost 3 bases and 4 bases, in that order; junction bases with no gene match: 10. CDR3 length: 16 residues. Per the germline V gene, CDR1 is SQVTM and CDR2 is ANQGSEA. CDR3: CSVDGLSGGAADTQYF. DNA for the CDR3: TGCAGCGTTGACGGTCTGAGCGGGGGGGCAGCAGATACGCAGTATTTT.

To note about this clonotype: This may come from a read error, since a much larger clone is one base off. This chain links TRBV5-1 with TRBJ2-1, with 7 bases that match TRBD1. After removal of 0 bases from V and 8 bases from J, the junction contained 8 bases not matched to a gene. In germline, CDR1 is SGHRS, CDR2 YFSETQ. The CDR3 totals 15 residues. CDR3 bases: TGCGCCAGCAGCTTGGAGGTACAGGGGTATGATGAGCAGTTCTTC. This gives the protein CASSLEVQGYDEQFF. Based on the CDR3 plus reference TRBV5-1 and TRBJ2-1, the full variable domain is KAGVTQTPRYLIKTRGQQVTLSCSPISGHRSVSWYQQTPGQGLQFLFEYFSETQRNKGNFPGRFSGRQFSNSRSEMNVSTLELGDSALYLCASSLEVQGYDEQFFGPGTRLTVL.

V gene TRBV10-3 combines with J gene TRBJ2-1, with TRBD2 matching 9 bases. The CDR3 has 16 amino acids. In germline, CDR1 is ENHRY, CDR2 SYGVKD. After removal of 3 bases from V and 0 bases from J, the junction contained 3 bases not matched to a gene. DNA for the CDR3: TGTGCCATCAGTGACCAACTAGCGGGCTCCTACAATGAGCAGTTCTTC. Translating it yields CAISDQLAGSYNEQFF.

In the case of this clonotype: A single base separates this from a much larger clone, so it may be a read error. The rearrangement joins TRBV29-1 to TRBJ2-4; D assignment may be TRBD1 or TRBD2 (5 bases each). With the DNA end fitting TRBJ2-7 better, the J assignment may be wrong. The CDR3 runs 14 residues. CDR1 is SQVTM and CDR2 is ANQGSEA in the germline V gene. CDR3 in DNA: TGCAGCGTTGCTAGGCAGGGAGTTCGCTACGAGCAGTACTTC. Translation gives CSVARQGVRYEQYF.

This clonotype was observed a handful of times. CDR3 protein: CAISEWGELAAFF. The CDR3 nucleotides are TGTGCCATCAGTGAGTGGGGGGAGCTTGCAGCTTTCTTT. This chain joins TRBV10-3 and TRBJ1-1; D is perhaps TRBD1 (5 bases). Germline-derived CDR1 and CDR2 are ENHRY and SYGVKD. V was shortened by 1 base and J by 10 bases, with 13 bases between the two germline ends. This CDR3 spans 13 amino acids.

This clonotype was found a few times. The V call is TRBV29-1, the J call TRBJ1-1; tentative D call: TRBD1 (6 bases). Trimming shortened V by 6 bases and J by 2 bases, and 16 bases separated the two germline ends. CDR1 and CDR2 from the germline V gene are SQVTM and ANQGSEA. This CDR3 spans 14 amino acids. Here the CDR3 reads CSVLWGGANTEAFF. Written as DNA, the CDR3 is TGCAGCGTCCTTTGGGGGGGGGCCAACACTGAAGCTTTCTTT.

This sequence joins TRBV4-1 and TRBJ1-2; 10 nucleotides align to TRBD1. Unmatched junction bases numbered 6, after V lost 1 base and J lost 1 base. The CDR3 extends over 17 amino acids. Looked up from germline, CDR1 is MGHRA and CDR2 is YSYEKL. The CDR3 DNA reads TGCGCCAGCAGCCAAGGAAGAGGACAGGGGGTTAACTATGGCTACACCTTC. Amino acid sequence: CASSQGRGQGVNYGYTF.

The chain links TRBV11-2 to TRBJ1-1; D is possibly TRBD1 (5 bases). The germline V gene has CDR1 SGHAT and CDR2 FQNNGV. Trimming removed 7 bases from V and 4 bases from J, with 16 bases in between. The CDR3 runs to 14 residues. CDR3 DNA sequence: TGTGCCAGCATGGGAGGGAAAAGGGGCACTGAAGCTTTCTTT. It encodes CASMGGKRGTEAFF.

The chain is built from TRBV4-1 and TRBJ2-1; D remains unclear. The CDR3 sequence is 15 residues long. V lost 3 bases and J lost 7, with 16 bases in between. Germline CDR1 and CDR2: MGHRA and YSYEKL. The CDR3 region is CASSHRSLPENEQFF. For the CDR3, the DNA is TGCGCCAGCAGCCACCGGAGTCTCCCGGAGAATGAGCAGTTCTTC.